The source of this TCR beta chain is a study of T-cell reconstitution after alpha-beta-depleted transplantation in children. The CDR3 runs 12 residues. Germline V gene sequence: CDR1 SGHTS, CDR2 YDEGEE. V was cut by 2 bases and J by 8 bases, with 9 bases left in between. The TCRbeta library was prepared with unique molecular identifiers. TCRdb reprocessed the PCR reads with MiXCR, giving one entry per CDR3 protein. The sample includes 250,000 to 300,000 distinct CDR3 sequences, 9.9% of them seen just once. J is TRBJ2-3 and V is TRBV5-8; D is ambiguous. The clonotype originates from a human donor who donated a stem cell graft to a child with SCID. The sample was PBMCs from the stem cell graft donor, taken from the stem cell graft. CDR3 in DNA: TGTGCCAGCAGCTTTCTAGAGGCTACGCAGTATTTT. Protein: CASSFLEATQYF.